The 25 T cell receptor beta chains in this list originate from one sample, sequenced in a study of blood T cell repertoires in COVID-19. The method was immunoSEQ multiplex PCR; TCRdb's version includes in-frame clones alone and lacks a portion of them. The repertoire holds around 130,000 clones, with about four fifths as singletons. The sequenced sample consisted of peripheral blood. The receptor source for this set is a man aged 60 to 75 with acute or convalescent COVID-19.

This chain links TRBV19 with TRBJ2-7; 7 bases are shared with TRBD1. This CDR3 contains 13 residues. Germline V gene lookup returns CDR1 LNHDA and CDR2 SQIVND (reference sequence). The V gene end was trimmed by 4 bases and the J gene end by 2 bases; junction bases not matched to a gene: 2. CDR3 in DNA: TGTGCCAGTAGTAATGGACAGGCCTACGAGCAGTACTTC. This gives the protein CASSNGQAYEQYF.

The chain combines TRBV6-1 with TRBJ1-1, with TRBD1 as a possible D gene (5 bases). Germline assignment: CDR1 MNHNS and CDR2 SASEGT. This CDR3 has 15 amino acids. Trimming took 2 bases from V and 7 from J, leaving 17 bases between them. CDR3 in DNA: TGTGCCAGCAGTGAATTTGGTTTGGGGGAGGGTGAAGCTTTCTTT. This sequence encodes CASSEFGLGEGEAFF.

V usage is TRBV5-1 and J usage is TRBJ2-3; 7 bases map to TRBD1. Germline CDR1 SGHRS, CDR2 YFSETQ. The CDR3 is made up of 16 amino acids. The junction had 7 bases not matched to a gene; V was cut back by 3 bases and J by 0 bases. CDR3 sequence reads: CASSSRQGVSTDTQYF. The CDR3, as DNA: TGCGCCAGCAGCTCCAGACAGGGTGTAAGCACAGATACGCAGTATTTT.

The V gene is TRBV5-1, the J gene TRBJ1-1, with 8 bases fitting TRBD1. Trimming removed 1 base from V and 4 bases from J; junction bases left unmatched: 6. The CDR3 contains 15 residues. Germline-derived CDR1 and CDR2 are SGHRS and YFSETQ. The CDR3 loop is CASSLSGQVFTEAFF. The CDR3 region has the DNA TGCGCCAGCAGCTTGTCGGGACAGGTATTCACTGAAGCTTTCTTT.

The rearrangement uses TRBV2 and TRBJ2-7; D gene uncertain. There are 15 residues in the CDR3. Germline V gene sequence: CDR1 SNHLY, CDR2 FYNNEI. Trimming removed 3 bases from V and 7 bases from J, with 19 bases in between. For the CDR3, the DNA is TGTGCCAGCAGTGAGATAGCTCGTAATGCCGGGGAGCAGTACTTC. Protein sequence: CASSEIARNAGEQYF.

This chain joins TRBV6-5 and TRBJ2-5; the D gene is possibly TRBD1 (5 bases). CDR3 length: 13 residues. The germline CDR1 and CDR2 sequences are MNHEY and SVGAGI. Trimming removed 6 bases at V and 0 bases at J, with 8 bases between. CDR3 DNA: TGTGCCAGCAGCGCGACAGACCAAGAGACCCAGTACTTC. It specifies CASSATDQETQYF.

This rearrangement joins TRBV24-1 to TRBJ2-7; TRBD1 matches at 8 bases. The CDR3 contains 13 residues. Germline V gives CDR1 KGHDR, CDR2 SFDVKD. The J segment lost 4 bases and the V segment lost 4 bases, leaving 2 bases of the junction unmatched. The CDR3 region has the DNA TGTGCCACCAGTGAAACAGGGGGATACGAGCAGTACTTC. Translation gives CATSETGGYEQYF.

For the CDR3, the DNA is TGTGCCAGCAGCTTGGTAGCCACAGATACGCAGTATTTT. Translating gives CASSLVATDTQYF. The chain carries TRBV5-6 and TRBJ2-3, with no clear D. Deletions cut 0 bases from V and 2 bases from J, with 4 bases between. The CDR3 spans 13 residues. CDR1 is SGHDT and CDR2 is YYEEEE in the germline V gene.

This clone was counted between two and nine times. The chain recombines TRBV28 with TRBJ2-7; 7 bases map to TRBD1. Germline CDR1 MDHEN, CDR2 SYDVKM. V shed 5 bases, J shed 2 bases, and the junction held 6 bases outside the gene matches. The CDR3 covers 14 residues. The CDR3 bases are TGTGCCAGCAGTGGGGGACAGAATCCCTACGAGCAGTACTTC. This gives the protein CASSGGQNPYEQYF.

The rearrangement links TRBV2 to TRBJ2-1; TRBD1 aligns across 9 bases. The CDR3 has 18 amino acids. V trimming: 3 bases; J trimming: 1 base; junction bases outside the gene matches: 10. CDR1 is SNHLY, CDR2 FYNNEI, per germline. The CDR3 protein is CASSDRGTGTGSYNEQFF. The CDR3 region has the DNA TGTGCCAGCAGTGATCGGGGGACCGGGACAGGGTCCTACAATGAGCAGTTCTTC. The full variable domain, completed using reference TRBV2 and TRBJ2-1, is EPEVTQTPSHQVTQMGQEVILRCVPISNHLYFYWYRQILGQKVEFLVSFYNNEISEKSEIFDDQFSVERPDGSNFTLKIRSTKLEDSAMYFCASSDRGTGTGSYNEQFFGPGTRLTVL.

This chain links TRBV9 with TRBJ1-6; D is perhaps TRBD1 (5 bases). Trimming took 4 bases from V and 7 from J, leaving 18 bases between them. CDR1 is SGDLS and CDR2 is YYNGEE in the germline V gene. CDR3 length: 16 residues. The CDR3 DNA sequence: TGTGCCAGCAGCTTAGATGGGGCCTTCGGGAATTCACCCCTCCACTTT. Its protein is CASSLDGAFGNSPLHF.

CDR3 sequence: CASSRAGGGSTDTQYF. CDR3 nucleotide sequence: TGCGCCAGCAGCCGGGCAGGGGGCGGGAGCACAGATACGCAGTATTTT. V gene TRBV5-1 combines with J gene TRBJ2-3; 8 bases map to TRBD1. Germline V gene lookup returns CDR1 SGHRS and CDR2 YFSETQ. Trimming removed 4 bases from V and 0 bases from J; junction bases left unmatched: 7. The CDR3 has 16 residues.

The CDR3 here is CASSKQPPQNTGELFF. In nucleotides, the CDR3 is TGTGCCAGCAGCAAACAACCACCTCAGAACACCGGGGAGCTGTTTTTT. The chain uses TRBV9 and TRBJ2-2; D unresolved. The V and J ends lost 4 bases and 1 base respectively, with 14 bases between them. CDR1 is SGDLS and CDR2 is YYNGEE in the germline V gene. CDR3 length: 16 amino acids. The entire variable domain, with the rest obtained from reference TRBV9 and TRBJ2-2, is as follows: DSGVTQTPKHLITATGQRVTLRCSPRSGDLSVYWYQQSLDQGLQFLIQYYNGEERAKGNILERFSAQQFPDLHSELNLSSLELGDSALYFCASSKQPPQNTGELFFGEGSRLTVL.

This chain uses TRBV28 with TRBJ2-2, with 9 nucleotides matching TRBD1. Germline CDR1 MDHEN, CDR2 SYDVKM. J was trimmed by 4 bases and V by 6 bases; bases with no gene match: 9. The CDR3 sequence is 16 residues long. DNA of the CDR3: TGTGCCAGCAGGGATATACAGGGGGCGAGCACCGGGGAGCTGTTTTTT. Translated, it gives CASRDIQGASTGELFF.

V gene TRBV9 combines with J gene TRBJ2-1; 10 nucleotides match TRBD2. V was clipped by 0 bases and J by 7 bases; unmatched bases: 7. The CDR3 runs 16 residues. Germline assignment: CDR1 SGDLS and CDR2 YYNGEE. The CDR3 sequence is CASSVGNSGRNNEQFF. The CDR3 DNA reads TGTGCCAGCAGCGTAGGGAATAGCGGGAGGAATAATGAGCAGTTCTTC.

This clone has more than one count but fewer than ten. The genes are TRBV6-5 and TRBJ1-2, with no clear D. Germline assignment: CDR1 MNHEY and CDR2 SVGAGI. V dropped 5 bases and J dropped 2 bases, with 9 bases sitting between them. The CDR3 runs to 13 residues. The CDR3 protein is CASSRTENYGYTF. CDR3 DNA sequence: TGTGCCAGCAGTCGGACTGAAAACTATGGCTACACCTTC.

V usage is TRBV30 and J usage is TRBJ2-2, with D uncertain. Per the germline V gene, CDR1 is GTSNPN and CDR2 is SVGIG (reference sequence). This CDR3 region has 12 residues. With 3 bases removed from V and 0 bases from J, the gap between germline ends came to 2 bases. CDR3 sequence reads: CAWSTNTGELFF. CDR3 DNA sequence: TGTGCCTGGAGCACGAACACCGGGGAGCTGTTTTTT.

The chain has TRBV11-2 and TRBJ2-5, with TRBD2 matching over 9 bases. CDR3 size: 17 residues. The V and J ends lost 4 bases and 4 bases, in that order; junction bases with no gene match: 13. CDR1 and CDR2 (germline): SGHAT, FQNNGV. The CDR3 region is CASSSRRGAGGGETQYF. The CDR3 DNA reads as TGTGCCAGCAGCTCCCGCCGAGGGGCGGGGGGGGGAGAGACCCAGTACTTC.

This clone has only a few counts. The chain has TRBV13 and TRBJ2-3, with 7 bases identical to TRBD2. CDR1 is PRHDT, CDR2 FYEKMQ, per germline (reference sequence). CDR3 length: 16 residues. J gave up 7 bases and V 2 bases, and 12 bases lay outside the gene matches. The CDR3 DNA sequence: TGTGCCAGCAGCTTACACGGGGAGGGGAGTATAAATACGCAGTATTTT. Translation: CASSLHGEGSINTQYF.

This clone has just one count. V usage is TRBV14 and J usage is TRBJ2-7, with 10 bases fitting TRBD1. CDR1 is SGHDN, CDR2 FVKESK, per germline. Germline trimming cut 3 bases from V and 5 bases from J; bases unmatched to any gene: 10. This CDR3 spans 16 amino acids. In DNA, the CDR3 is TGTGCCAGCAGCCAGATGGGACAGGGGAAAAAGGACGAGCAGTACTTC. This gives the protein CASSQMGQGKKDEQYF.

The chain employs TRBV3-1 (or the pseudogene TRBV3-2) and TRBJ1-6; TRBD1 is a possible D gene (5 bases). V shed 1 base and J shed 9 bases, with 16 bases lying between them. Germline-derived CDR1 and CDR2 are LGHDT and YNNKEL (reference sequence). CDR3 size: 16 residues. The CDR3 region is CASSQGPGGGGSPLHF. CDR3 coding DNA: TGTGCCAGCAGCCAAGGCCCTGGGGGGGGAGGTTCACCCCTCCACTTT.

The chain uses TRBV19 and TRBJ1-1; D perhaps matches TRBD1 (5 bases). V was cut by 2 bases and J by 8 bases, with 6 bases left in between. Germline CDR1 is LNHDA and CDR2 is SQIVND (reference sequence). The CDR3 has 11 amino acids. This chain's CDR3 is CASSIQGEAFF. In DNA, the CDR3 is TGTGCCAGTAGTATACAGGGCGAAGCTTTCTTT.

This chain connects TRBV24-1 to TRBJ1-2; 7 positions match TRBD1. The CDR3 is made up of 15 amino acids. CDR1 and CDR2 from the germline V gene are KGHDR and SFDVKD. The J segment lost 0 bases and the V segment lost 4 bases, leaving 4 bases of the junction unmatched. This CDR3 is CATSDAGQTNYGYTF. The CDR3 coding sequence is TGTGCCACCAGTGACGCGGGACAGACTAACTATGGCTACACCTTC.

The chain carries TRBV12-3 or TRBV12-4 and TRBJ2-7; a possible D gene is TRBD2 (6 bases). This CDR3 comprises 12 residues. With 6 bases removed from V and 2 bases from J, the gap between germline ends came to 8 bases. CDR3 nucleotides: TGTGCCAGCAGCCCGGGGGCCTACGAGCAGTACTTC. Translated: CASSPGAYEQYF.

The V and J genes are TRBV19 and TRBJ2-3, with 14 positions matching TRBD2. The CDR3 sequence is 19 residues long. V lost 5 bases to trimming and J lost 3 bases; unmatched junction nucleotides: 13. In germline, CDR1 is LNHDA, CDR2 SQIVND (reference sequence). For the CDR3, the DNA is TGTGCCAGTAGTGCTCGCCCTGGGACTAGCGGGAGTTTAACAGATACGCAGTATTTT. Its translation is CASSARPGTSGSLTDTQYF.